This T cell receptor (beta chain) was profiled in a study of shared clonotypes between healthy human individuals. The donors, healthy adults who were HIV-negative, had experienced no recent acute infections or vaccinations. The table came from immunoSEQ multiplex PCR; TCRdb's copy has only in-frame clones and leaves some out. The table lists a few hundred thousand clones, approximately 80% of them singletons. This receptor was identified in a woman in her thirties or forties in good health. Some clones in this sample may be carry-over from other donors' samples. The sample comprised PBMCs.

The CDR3 region has the DNA TGTGCCAGCAGTGAAGGGGGGCCAGATACCTTC. Its protein product is CASSEGGPDTF. J is TRBJ1-2 and V is TRBV6-1, with D perhaps matching TRBD1 (6 bases). The germline V gene encodes CDR1 MNHNS and CDR2 SASEGT. The CDR3 runs to 11 residues. With 1 base removed from V and 14 bases from J, the gap between germline ends came to 11 bases.